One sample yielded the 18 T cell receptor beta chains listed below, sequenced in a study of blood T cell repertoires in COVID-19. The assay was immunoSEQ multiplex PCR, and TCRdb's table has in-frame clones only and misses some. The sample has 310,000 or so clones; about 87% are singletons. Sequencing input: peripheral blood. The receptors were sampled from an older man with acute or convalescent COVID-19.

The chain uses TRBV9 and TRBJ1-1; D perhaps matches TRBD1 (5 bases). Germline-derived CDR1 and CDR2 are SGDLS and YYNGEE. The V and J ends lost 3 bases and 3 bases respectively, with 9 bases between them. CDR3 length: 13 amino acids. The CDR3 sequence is CASSETVDTEAFF. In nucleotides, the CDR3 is TGTGCCAGCAGCGAGACAGTGGACACTGAAGCTTTCTTT. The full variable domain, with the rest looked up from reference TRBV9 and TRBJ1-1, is DSGVTQTPKHLITATGQRVTLRCSPRSGDLSVYWYQQSLDQGLQFLIQYYNGEERAKGNILERFSAQQFPDLHSELNLSSLELGDSALYFCASSETVDTEAFFGQGTRLTVV.

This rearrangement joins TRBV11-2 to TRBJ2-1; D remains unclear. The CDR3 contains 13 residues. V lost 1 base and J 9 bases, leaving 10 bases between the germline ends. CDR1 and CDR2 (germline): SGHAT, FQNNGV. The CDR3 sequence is CASSLGAVGEQFF. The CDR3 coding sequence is TGTGCCAGCAGCTTAGGGGCCGTAGGTGAGCAGTTCTTC.

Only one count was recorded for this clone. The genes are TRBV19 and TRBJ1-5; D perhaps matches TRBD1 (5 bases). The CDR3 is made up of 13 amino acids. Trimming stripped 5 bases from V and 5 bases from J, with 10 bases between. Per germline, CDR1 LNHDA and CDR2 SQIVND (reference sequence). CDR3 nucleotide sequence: TGTGCCAGTAGTTTGGGGGGAGATCAGCCCCAGCATTTT. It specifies CASSLGGDQPQHF.

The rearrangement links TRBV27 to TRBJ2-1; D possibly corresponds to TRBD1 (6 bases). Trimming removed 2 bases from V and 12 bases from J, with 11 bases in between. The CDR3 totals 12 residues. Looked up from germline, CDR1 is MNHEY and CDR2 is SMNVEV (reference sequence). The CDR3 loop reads CASSLTGFGQFF. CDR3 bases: TGTGCCAGCAGTTTAACAGGGTTTGGGCAGTTCTTC.

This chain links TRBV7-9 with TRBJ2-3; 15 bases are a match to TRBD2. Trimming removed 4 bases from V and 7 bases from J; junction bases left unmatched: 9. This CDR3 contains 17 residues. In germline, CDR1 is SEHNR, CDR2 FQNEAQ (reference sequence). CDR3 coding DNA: TGTGCCAGCAGCTCCACCGGGACTAGCGGGGGGACAAATACGCAGTATTTT. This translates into CASSSTGTSGGTNTQYF. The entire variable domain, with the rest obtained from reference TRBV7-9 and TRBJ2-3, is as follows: DTGVSQNPRHKITKRGQNVTFRCDPISEHNRLYWYRQTLGQGPEFLTYFQNEAQLEKSRLLSDRFSAERPKGSFSTLEIQRTEQGDSAMYLCASSSTGTSGGTNTQYFGPGTRLTVL.

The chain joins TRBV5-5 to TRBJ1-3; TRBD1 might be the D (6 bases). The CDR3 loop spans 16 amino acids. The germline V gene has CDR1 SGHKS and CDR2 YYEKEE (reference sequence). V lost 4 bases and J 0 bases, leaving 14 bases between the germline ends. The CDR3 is CASSLGQSISGNTIYF. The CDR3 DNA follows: TGTGCCAGCAGCCTTGGACAGAGTATCTCTGGAAACACCATATATTTT.

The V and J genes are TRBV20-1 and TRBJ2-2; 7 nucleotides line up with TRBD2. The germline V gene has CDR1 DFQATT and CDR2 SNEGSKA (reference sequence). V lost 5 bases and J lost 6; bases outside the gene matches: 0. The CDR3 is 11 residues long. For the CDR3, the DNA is TGCAGTGCTGGACTAGCCGGGGAGCTGTTTTTT. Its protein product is CSAGLAGELFF.

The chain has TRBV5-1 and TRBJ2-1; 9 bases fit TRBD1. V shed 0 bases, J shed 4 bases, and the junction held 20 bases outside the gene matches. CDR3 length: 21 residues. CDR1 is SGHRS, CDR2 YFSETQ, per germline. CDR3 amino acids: CASSLARGQGPRGRAYNEQFF. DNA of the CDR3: TGCGCCAGCAGCTTGGCGCGGGGACAGGGACCTAGGGGAAGGGCGTACAATGAGCAGTTCTTC.

CDR3 amino acids: CASSSGLADYNEQFF. In DNA form, the CDR3 reads TGTGCCAGCAGCTCGGGACTAGCGGATTACAATGAGCAGTTCTTC. The V call is TRBV5-6, the J call TRBJ2-1, with TRBD2 matching over 11 bases. The CDR3 runs to 15 residues. Germline CDR1 reads SGHDT; CDR2 reads YYEEEE. V shed 3 bases and J 4 bases; nucleotides not matched to a gene: 3.

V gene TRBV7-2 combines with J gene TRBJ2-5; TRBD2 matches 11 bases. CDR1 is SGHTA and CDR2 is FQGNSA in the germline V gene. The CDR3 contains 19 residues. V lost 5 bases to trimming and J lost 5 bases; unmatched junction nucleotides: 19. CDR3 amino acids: CASSARISATSGRRETQYF. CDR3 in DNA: TGTGCCAGCAGCGCCAGGATTTCCGCTACTAGCGGGAGAAGGGAGACCCAGTACTTC.

The CDR3 nucleotides are TGTGCCAGCAGCTTAGCGGAGGGGTTTCTCACAGATACGCAGTATTTT. This codes for CASSLAEGFLTDTQYF. The chain combines TRBV7-2 with TRBJ2-3; TRBD2 is a possible D gene (6 bases). The ends were cut back, 0 bases at V and 2 bases at J, with 12 bases in the middle. The germline gives CDR1 SGHTA, CDR2 FQGNSA. This CDR3 has 16 amino acids.

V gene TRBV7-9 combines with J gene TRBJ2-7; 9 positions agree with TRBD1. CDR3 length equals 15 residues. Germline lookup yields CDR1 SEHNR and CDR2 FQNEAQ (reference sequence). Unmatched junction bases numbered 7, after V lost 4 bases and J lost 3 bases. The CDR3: CASSSQRGQGYEQYF. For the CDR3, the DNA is TGTGCCAGCAGCTCTCAAAGGGGACAGGGCTACGAGCAGTACTTC.

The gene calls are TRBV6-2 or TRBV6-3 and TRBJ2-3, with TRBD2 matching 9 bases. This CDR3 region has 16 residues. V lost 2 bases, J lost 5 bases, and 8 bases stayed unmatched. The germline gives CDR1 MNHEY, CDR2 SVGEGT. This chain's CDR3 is CASSYLAGGPVDTQYF. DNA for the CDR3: TGTGCCAGCAGTTACCTCGCGGGGGGGCCTGTAGATACGCAGTATTTT.

The CDR3 sequence is CASRPPTSGSIYEQYF. CDR3 DNA sequence: TGTGCCAGCAGACCCCCTACTAGCGGGTCCATCTACGAGCAGTACTTC. This rearrangement joins TRBV6-6 to TRBJ2-7; TRBD2 matches 9 bases. The germline V gene encodes CDR1 MNHNY and CDR2 SVGAGI (reference sequence). V lost 6 bases and J lost 3; bases outside the gene matches: 12. CDR3 length equals 16 residues.

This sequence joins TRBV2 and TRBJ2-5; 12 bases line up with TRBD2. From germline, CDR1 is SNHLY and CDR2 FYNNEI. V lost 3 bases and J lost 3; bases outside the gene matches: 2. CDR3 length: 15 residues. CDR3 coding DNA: TGTGCCAGCAGTGAGCTAGCGGGGGGGAAAGAGACCCAGTACTTC. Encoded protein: CASSELAGGKETQYF.

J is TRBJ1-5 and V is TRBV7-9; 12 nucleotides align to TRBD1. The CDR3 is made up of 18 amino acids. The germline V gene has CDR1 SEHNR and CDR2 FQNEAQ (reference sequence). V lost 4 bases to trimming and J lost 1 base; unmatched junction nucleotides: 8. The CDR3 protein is CASSSPGTGGVSNQPQHF. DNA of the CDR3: TGTGCCAGCAGCTCGCCCGGGACAGGGGGCGTAAGCAATCAGCCCCAGCATTTT.

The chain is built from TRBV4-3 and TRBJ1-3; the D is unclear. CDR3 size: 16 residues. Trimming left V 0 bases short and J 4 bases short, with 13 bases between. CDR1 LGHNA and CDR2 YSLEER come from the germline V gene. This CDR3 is CASSQEWASTGNTIYF. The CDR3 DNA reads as TGCGCCAGCAGCCAAGAGTGGGCAAGCACCGGAAACACCATATATTTT.

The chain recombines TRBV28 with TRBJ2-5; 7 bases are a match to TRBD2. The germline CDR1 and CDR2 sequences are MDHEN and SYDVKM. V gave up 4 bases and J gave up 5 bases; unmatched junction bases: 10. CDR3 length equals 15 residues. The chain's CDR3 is CASSSPGLGGETQYF. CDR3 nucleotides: TGTGCCAGCAGTTCCCCCGGACTAGGAGGGGAGACCCAGTACTTC. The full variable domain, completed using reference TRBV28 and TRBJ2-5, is DVKVTQSSRYLVKRTGEKVFLECVQDMDHENMFWYRQDPGLGLRLIYFSYDVKMKEKGDIPEGYSVSREKKERFSLILESASTNQTSMYLCASSSPGLGGETQYFGPGTRLLVL.